This record covers a single T cell receptor beta chain. Its antigen is still unknown. This record belongs to a study of identifying expanded T cells in peripheral blood. V was cut by 6 bases and J by 4 bases, with 18 bases left in between. CDR1 is SSHAT, CDR2 FNYEAQ, per germline (reference sequence). This CDR3 is 16 amino acids long. Study conclusions and caveats: Roughly 1.2 clones differed between technical replicates, versus about 17 and 20 over time. Across healthy donors, higher total template counts meant significantly greater approximately two-week count variance.

No infections or other immune events were documented during collection. Clones were sequenced by immunoSEQ multiplex PCR, and TCRdb holds only the in-frame ones, with some missing. The repertoire holds approximately 90,000 clones, with more than 75% as singletons. The J gene is TRBJ2-2, the V gene TRBV7-7; D is possibly TRBD1 or TRBD2 (6 bases each). Source material: blood. The receptor comes from a person between 18 and 75 years old in good health. The CDR3 coding sequence is TGTGCCAGCAGTGATTGGGGGGCATTAAGCACCGGGGAGCTGTTTTTT. It specifies CASSDWGALSTGELFF.